This T cell receptor (beta chain) was sequenced in a study of Ad26.COV2.S vaccination and SARS-CoV-2 variants. TCRdb's table, derived via immunoSEQ multiplex PCR, lists solely in-frame clones and lacks some. The sample records more than 350,000 clones, over 75% being singletons. The treatment is: approximately 18 received Ad26.COV2.S at low or high dose, single or two shots; 5 received placebo; per-sample allocation not given. At day 63 after the first vaccine or placebo injection, samples were drawn. This vaccine is an Ad26 vector that expresses the Wuhan-strain SARS-CoV-2 spike. This CDR3 comprises 15 residues. Per germline, CDR1 MNHEY and CDR2 SMNVEV (reference sequence). V gave up 5 bases and J gave up 7 bases; unmatched junction bases: 9.

The chain couples TRBV27 to TRBJ2-4; 9 bases align to TRBD1. The sequencing used peripheral blood, collected in a trial of Ad26.COV2.S vaccine versus placebo. This receptor was identified in a person between 18 and 59 years old who received the Ad26.COV2.S COVID-19 vaccine or a placebo. Here the CDR3 reads CASSPLQGASNIQYF. The DNA of the CDR3 is TGTGCCAGCAGTCCCCTACAGGGGGCGTCGAACATTCAGTACTTC.